Listed below are T cell receptor beta chains from one sample, sequenced in a study of blood T cell repertoires in COVID-19. TCRdb's copy holds only in-frame clones and misses some; the assay was immunoSEQ multiplex PCR. Of tens of thousands of clones listed, approximately 79% are singletons. What was sequenced was peripheral blood. These receptors all stem from a man in his 70s with acute or convalescent COVID-19. The CDR3 runs from the conserved cysteine through the conserved F or W. A D gene is named only where the DNA matches it firmly. Size is omitted from some rows. Given values are once, few, many or a class for expanded clones.

CDR3 | DNA | D | V | size | J
CASSPRFDTNYGYTF | TGTGCCAGTAGTCCGAGGTTTGATACGAACTATGGCTACACCTTC | . | TRBV19 | . | TRBJ1-2
CASSAGLAGGPDTQYF | TGCGCCAGCAGCGCCGGACTAGCGGGGGGGCCAGATACGCAGTATTTT | TRBD2 | TRBV5-1 | . | TRBJ2-3
CASSSGTGLSGELFF | TGCGCCAGCAGCAGTGGGACAGGGCTCTCCGGGGAGCTGTTTTTT | TRBD1 | TRBV5-1 | . | TRBJ2-2
CASSEALRRETQYF | TGTGCCAGCAGTGAAGCGCTTCGGAGAGAGACCCAGTACTTC | . | TRBV2 | . | TRBJ2-5
CASSLARGDSYTF | TGTGCCAGCAGCTTGGCCAGGGGCGATAGCTACACCTTC | . | TRBV5-4 | . | TRBJ1-2
CASSSGQDEQYF | TGTGCCAGCAGTTCAGGGCAGGACGAGCAGTACTTC | . | TRBV2 | few | TRBJ2-7
CASSAQGASTEAFF | TGTGCCAGCAGCGCACAGGGGGCGAGCACTGAAGCTTTCTTT | TRBD1 | TRBV7-6 | . | TRBJ1-1
CASSSDRVAYEQYF | TGTGCCAGCAGTTCCGACAGGGTTGCCTACGAGCAGTACTTC | TRBD1 | TRBV6-5 | . | TRBJ2-7
CASSVDDGKEAFF | TGTGCCAGCAGCGTAGACGACGGGAAAGAGGCTTTCTTT | . | TRBV9 | . | TRBJ1-1
CASSPDRGQPQHF | TGTGCCAGCAGCCCGGACAGGGGGCAGCCCCAGCATTTT | TRBD1 | TRBV6-6 | . | TRBJ1-5
CASKQEGDQPQHF | TGTGCCAGCAAGCAGGAAGGGGATCAGCCCCAGCATTTT | . | TRBV2 | . | TRBJ1-5
CGSSQLATNEKLFF | TGTGGGTCGTCTCAACTTGCAACTAATGAAAAACTGTTTTTT | . | TRBV28 | few | TRBJ1-4
CASSPPESGSNTEAFF | TGTGCCAGCTCACCACCGGAATCCGGGTCGAACACTGAAGCTTTCTTT | . | TRBV18 | . | TRBJ1-1
CASSPGLAGVNEQFF | TGTGCCAGCAGCCCGGGACTAGCGGGGGTCAATGAGCAGTTCTTC | TRBD2 | TRBV6-2/TRBV6-3 | . | TRBJ2-1
CASSQDDRSGSYEQYF | TGCGCCAGCAGCCAGGATGACAGGTCCGGATCCTACGAGCAGTACTTC | . | TRBV4-1 | once | TRBJ2-7
CASSPGLQGKTDTQYF | TGTGCCAGCAGCCCTGGGCTACAGGGAAAGACAGATACGCAGTATTTT | . | TRBV3-1/TRBV3-2 | few | TRBJ2-3
CSASRGTGNTIYF | TGCAGTGCTAGTCGCGGCACTGGAAACACCATATATTTT | . | TRBV20-1 | . | TRBJ1-3
CASSEGRDIYGYTF | TGCGCCAGCAGTGAGGGAAGGGACATCTATGGTTACACCTTC | . | TRBV10-1 | . | TRBJ1-2
CASSQEQPGALGQPQHF | TGCGCCAGCAGCCAAGAACAACCGGGAGCGTTGGGTCAGCCCCAGCATTTT | . | TRBV4-1 | . | TRBJ1-5
CASSLYLGLAGTDTQYF | TGTGCCAGCAGCCTGTACTTGGGACTAGCGGGGACAGATACGCAGTATTTT | TRBD2 | TRBV7-9 | . | TRBJ2-3
CASSLDMGAEQYF | TGTGCCAGCAGCTTGGATATGGGGGCCGAGCAGTACTTC | . | TRBV5-6 | . | TRBJ2-7
CASSQHGTGGETQYF | TGCGCCAGCAGCCAACACGGGACAGGGGGGGAGACCCAGTACTTC | TRBD1 | TRBV4-1 | . | TRBJ2-5
CASSLGQIQETQYF | TGTGCCAGCAGCTTAGGACAGATCCAAGAGACCCAGTACTTC | . | TRBV11-2 | once | TRBJ2-5
CASSLAGTEETQYF | TGTGCCAGCAGTTTAGCCGGGACTGAAGAGACCCAGTACTTC | . | TRBV28 | . | TRBJ2-5
CASSIGDRGGYTF | TGTGCCAGTAGTATCGGGGACAGGGGTGGCTACACCTTC | TRBD1 | TRBV19 | . | TRBJ1-2
CASSIDMRDYNEQFF | TGTGCCAGTAGTATAGATATGAGGGATTACAATGAGCAGTTCTTC | . | TRBV19 | . | TRBJ2-1
CASSRGAGELFF | TGTGCCAGCAGCCGGGGGGCCGGGGAGCTGTTTTTT | . | TRBV3-1/TRBV3-2 | once | TRBJ2-2
CASSTGLVTEAFF | TGTGCCAGCAGCACCGGACTGGTGACTGAAGCTTTCTTT | . | TRBV5-4 | . | TRBJ1-1
CASRRTSGAEGETQYF | TGTGCCAGCAGGAGGACTAGCGGGGCGGAGGGAGAGACCCAGTACTTC | TRBD2 | TRBV3-1/TRBV3-2 | . | TRBJ2-5
CASSFQAGETQYF | TGCGCCAGCAGCTTCCAGGCAGGGGAGACCCAGTACTTC | . | TRBV5-1 | . | TRBJ2-5
CATSVAEAYEQYF | TGTGCCACCTCCGTCGCAGAGGCCTACGAGCAGTACTTC | . | TRBV6-5 | . | TRBJ2-7
CAWRDGTGGYQPQHF | TGTGCCTGGAGGGACGGGACAGGGGGTTATCAGCCCCAGCATTTT | TRBD1 | TRBV30 | many | TRBJ1-5
CASSEPGTGVSTEAFF | TGCGCCAGCAGTGAGCCGGGGACAGGCGTTAGCACTGAAGCTTTCTTT | TRBD1 | TRBV10-2 | . | TRBJ1-1
CASSGRQGAMYNEQFF | TGTGCCAGCAGTGGCCGACAGGGGGCAATGTACAATGAGCAGTTCTTC | TRBD1 | TRBV6-1 | . | TRBJ2-1
CASTGGGLNTEAFF | TGTGCCAGCACCGGGGGGGGGTTGAACACTGAAGCTTTCTTT | . | TRBV3-1/TRBV3-2 | . | TRBJ1-1
CASSFSTGLTYEQYF | TGTGCCAGCAGCTTTTCGACAGGACTTACCTACGAGCAGTACTTC | . | TRBV5-6 | few | TRBJ2-7
CASSFSGGNQPQHF | TGTGCCAGCAGTTTTTCGGGGGGGAATCAGCCCCAGCATTTT | . | TRBV27 | . | TRBJ1-5